Below, 3 T cell receptor beta chains from the same sample are listed, as sequenced in a study of beta chain features in type 1 diabetes. General study results and limits: The study found moderately but significantly shorter TCRB CDR3s in all four CD4+ subsets of Type 1 diabetes patients.

Reverse transcribing all isolated RNA meant expressed TCRB transcripts were sequenced. TCRdb's copy holds only in-frame clones and misses some; the assay was immunoSEQ multiplex PCR. The sample yields around 650,000 clones, around 12% seen once. No cognate antigen is known for these TCRs. Sequencing was done on a sample of naive CD4+ T cells from blood. The receptors come from a man younger than 40 with type 1 diabetes.

This sequence joins TRBV9 and TRBJ2-1, with D perhaps given as TRBD1 or TRBD2 (5 bases each). The ends were cut back, 0 bases at V and 3 bases at J, with 10 bases in the middle. This CDR3 region has 15 residues. Germline lookup yields CDR1 SGDLS and CDR2 YYNGEE. The CDR3 sequence is CASSVVGTVYNEQFF. The CDR3 bases are TGTGCCAGCAGCGTAGTTGGGACCGTCTACAATGAGCAGTTCTTC. The whole variable domain, remainder taken from reference TRBV9 and TRBJ2-1, is DSGVTQTPKHLITATGQRVTLRCSPRSGDLSVYWYQQSLDQGLQFLIQYYNGEERAKGNILERFSAQQFPDLHSELNLSSLELGDSALYFCASSVVGTVYNEQFFGPGTRLTVL.

There are a few counts of this clone. J is TRBJ2-1 and V is TRBV19; D gene ambiguous. The CDR3 covers 12 residues. Germline CDR1 reads LNHDA; CDR2 reads SQIVND (reference sequence). The V end was cut by 5 bases, the J end by 9 bases, with 11 bases between. The CDR3 nucleotides are TGTGCCAGTAGTTCCCTGTGGGCTGAGCAGTTCTTC. Translation: CASSSLWAEQFF.

In its sample, this clone was seen a few times. This chain connects TRBV7-2 to TRBJ1-2, with 8 bases that match TRBD1. V lost 5 bases, J lost 4 bases, and 9 bases stayed unmatched. This CDR3 comprises 15 residues. Germline CDR1 is SGHTA and CDR2 is FQGNSA. As DNA, the CDR3 is TGTGCCAGCAGCGCTGGACGGCAGGGGGCCTATGGCTACACCTTC. It codes for CASSAGRQGAYGYTF.